This T cell receptor beta chain comes out of a study of T-cell memory formation after mild COVID-19. The overall study: The study found TCR clusters largely donor specific.

Whole-study findings and limits: Clones that got smaller from day 15 to 85 had even CD4/CD8, while clones growing later tipped toward CD4+. Researchers report contracting CD4+ clones mostly in CM and EM, with CD8+ clones in EMRA.

CDR1 and CDR2 (germline): LGHNA, YNFKEQ. Trimming cost V 0 bases and J 8 bases; bases outside gene matches: 2. The CDR3 has 15 residues. In this sample, this clonotype turned up many times. Its antigen is as yet unknown. TCRdb recomputed calls from the 5' RACE reads with MiXCR, one row per CDR3 protein. The table lists 580,000 or so distinct CDR3 sequences, roughly a sixth of them singletons. The chain uses TRBV4-2 and TRBJ1-6, with 9 nucleotides matching TRBD1. The sample consisted of PBMCs or a T cell subset sorted from them (not recorded which). The TCR was taken from an adult woman who had mild COVID-19 (a few samples of this study predate the infection). Cell type and time point are not known. The CDR3 is CASSQEGQGYSPLHF. In DNA, the CDR3 is TGTGCCAGCAGCCAAGAGGGACAGGGTTATTCACCCCTCCACTTT.